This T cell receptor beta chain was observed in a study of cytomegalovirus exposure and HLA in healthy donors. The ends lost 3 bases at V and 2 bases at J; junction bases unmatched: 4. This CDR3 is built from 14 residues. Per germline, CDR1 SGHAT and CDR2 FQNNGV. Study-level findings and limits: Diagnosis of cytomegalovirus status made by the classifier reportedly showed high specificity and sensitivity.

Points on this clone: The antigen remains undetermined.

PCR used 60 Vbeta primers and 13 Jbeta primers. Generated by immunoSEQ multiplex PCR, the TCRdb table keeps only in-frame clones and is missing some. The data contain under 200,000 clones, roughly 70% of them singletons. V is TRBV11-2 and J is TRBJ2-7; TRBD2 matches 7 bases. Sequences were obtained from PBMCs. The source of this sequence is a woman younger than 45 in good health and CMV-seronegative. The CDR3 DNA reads TGTGCCAGCAGCTTCTCTAGCGGAGCCTACGAGCAGTACTTC. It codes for CASSFSSGAYEQYF.